The subject of this entry is one T cell receptor (beta chain). Its target antigen remains unknown. No base quality values were provided; no much bigger clone lies one nucleotide off. The sample originates from a study of blood T cell repertoires in COVID-19 (dated by TCRdb to about 2020). Notes on the research overall: The collaborator samples originated in the United States, Italy and Spain and spanned the acute and convalescent phases of COVID-19. The prospective study material was composed of cDNA or gDNA derived from T cells, B-cell-depleted T cells, or PBMCs. Subjects who had been exposed to COVID-19, were actively infected with it, or had recovered from it provided the deeply sampled blood TCRbeta repertoires that made up the dataset. The repertoires were made available in a free public database intended to serve as a resource for research on the immune response to SARS-CoV-2. Samples were obtained from the ongoing ImmuneRACE study (first 160 participants) and from about 1,300 subjects provided by 6 global collaborators. The sample metadata nearly always contained a de-identified subject ID, COVID-19 status, age in years and sex. HLA class I and class II types, where available, came from metadata supplied by the sample provider rather than from assay-based typing.

The collaborating institutions used their own protocols to collect whole blood in K2EDTA tubes. Collaborator samples were shipped for TCRbeta analysis as frozen whole blood, isolated PBMCs, or DNA extracted from either sample type. Trimming removed 0 bases from V and 4 bases from J; the gene matches leave 8 bases unexplained. From a lookup of the germline V gene (reference sequence), CDR1 and CDR2 are LNHNV and YYDKDF. The CDR3 sequence holds 16 residues, the cysteine and phenylalanine included. Just CDR3 DNA is preserved here, 48 bases in frame from base 1. TCRbeta CDR3 regions were amplified from genomic DNA by means of the immunoSEQ Assay, a bias-controlled multiplex PCR. As for the authors' bioinformatics: Nucleated cell counts per sample were estimated from amplification of reference gene primers within the assay. To quantify the absolute abundance of each unique TCRbeta CDR3 rearrangement, sequence reads were collapsed and filtered. For each sample, productive Simpson clonality was calculated as the square root of Simpson's diversity index across productive rearrangements. In TCRdb, the immuneACCESS table is reduced to in-frame sequences with V and J assigned. These tables do not hold every clone; where another copy was compared, an unresolved V gene accounts for under half, and the others remain unexplained. For V, J and clone size, that table is used; D and trimming come from the DNA. Here the sample has 65,000 to 90,000 clones; roughly 80% occur a single time. 5.5% to 7.5% of the sample rests with the top ten.

Beyond this particular receptor, the publication reports: How much clinical and demographic metadata was included differed by source and by participant, and the metadata was provided uncurated.

The sequenced sample was peripheral blood. Recombination linked TRBV15 to TRBJ1-1, with TRBD1 matching 7 junction bases. This sequence originates from a woman aged 60-75 years with acute or convalescent COVID-19. The nucleotide sequence reads TGTGCCACCAGCAGAGAGAAAGGGGGCGCAGGCACTGAAGCTTTCTTT. Its protein product is CATSREKGGAGTEAFF.